This T cell receptor beta chain appears in the sequencing data of a study of blood T cell repertoires in COVID-19. Generated by immunoSEQ multiplex PCR, the TCRdb table keeps only in-frame clones and is missing some. Here the sample spans roughly 340,000 clones, 87% being singletons. Only a few counts were recorded for this clone. Per germline, CDR1 LNHDA and CDR2 SQIVND (reference sequence). V lost 8 bases, J lost 6 bases, and 7 bases stayed unmatched. The CDR3 contains 13 residues. This sequence was found in a woman aged 50 to 65 with COVID-19, enrolled during active disease. The rearrangement joins TRBV19 to TRBJ1-5, with 7 positions matching TRBD1. The sequenced sample consisted of peripheral blood. As DNA, the CDR3 is TGTGCCAGTTCCGACAGGGTCGGTCAGCCCCAGCATTTT. Translation: CASSDRVGQPQHF.